One and the same sample provided the 27 T cell receptor beta chains below, sequenced in a study of T-cell reconstitution after alpha-beta-depleted transplantation in children. Preparation of the TCRbeta library involved a method that used unique molecular identifiers. Using its own MiXCR run on the PCR reads, TCRdb lists one record per CDR3 protein. The sample has 500,000 to 750,000 distinct CDR3 sequences; more than 20% are singletons. Sequences were derived from PBMCs, sampled before TCRalphabeta/CD19-depleted stem cell transplant. All receptors come from a boy in the first two years of life with Wiskott-Aldrich syndrome, due to receive a stem cell transplant.

This clonotype was counted a few times. This sequence joins TRBV5-1 and TRBJ2-2, with 7 bases identical to TRBD1. This CDR3 is built from 16 residues. V shed 5 bases, J shed 2 bases, and the junction held 9 bases outside the gene matches. CDR1 is SGHRS and CDR2 is YFSETQ in the germline V gene. This chain's CDR3 is CASSPRDRPNTGELFF. CDR3 DNA sequence: TGCGCCAGCAGTCCCCGGGACAGACCAAACACCGGGGAGCTGTTTTTT.

This clonotype was counted between two and nine times. This chain links TRBV5-1 with TRBJ2-1, with 10 bases aligning to TRBD2. Germline V gene sequence: CDR1 SGHRS, CDR2 YFSETQ. V lost 7 bases to trimming and J lost 6 bases; unmatched junction nucleotides: 4. The CDR3 consists of 13 residues. The CDR3 sequence is CASALAGPNEQFF. DNA of the CDR3: TGCGCCAGCGCACTAGCGGGACCCAATGAGCAGTTCTTC.

This clonotype appeared a few times. This sequence joins TRBV6-5 and TRBJ2-7; D uncertain. The ends were cut back, 0 bases at V and 0 bases at J, with 3 bases in the middle. The germline gives CDR1 MNHEY, CDR2 SVGAGI. CDR3 size: 13 residues. CDR3 amino acids: CASSYSSSYEQYF. CDR3 DNA: TGTGCCAGCAGTTACTCGAGCTCCTACGAGCAGTACTTC.

This clonotype was seen a few times. This sequence joins TRBV5-1 and TRBJ2-1, with TRBD2 as a possible D gene (7 bases). Germline assignment: CDR1 SGHRS and CDR2 YFSETQ. This CDR3 region has 15 residues. The V end lost 3 bases, the J end lost 4 bases, and 14 bases lay between the germline ends. CDR3 region: CASSSHGGPYNEQFF. In nucleotides, the CDR3 is TGCGCCAGCAGCTCTCACGGGGGGCCTTACAATGAGCAGTTCTTC.

This clonotype was counted only a few times. The V call is TRBV27, the J call TRBJ1-5; D gene uncertain. Trimming removed 5 bases at V and 6 bases at J, with 11 bases between. There are 13 residues in the CDR3. In germline, CDR1 is MNHEY, CDR2 SMNVEV (reference sequence). CDR3 sequence reads: CASSESGFQPQHF. DNA for the CDR3: TGTGCCAGCAGTGAGTCCGGGTTTCAGCCCCAGCATTTT.

There are a few counts of this clonotype. This CDR3 is CASSFNNEKLFF. The CDR3 nucleotides read TGTGCCAGCAGTTTTAACAACGAAAAACTGTTTTTT. The chain couples TRBV12-3 or TRBV12-4 to TRBJ1-4; no firm D call. This CDR3 is built from 12 residues. The germline V and J ends were trimmed by 3 bases and 8 bases, with 7 bases remaining between them.

This chain uses TRBV5-1 with TRBJ1-1; D perhaps matches TRBD1 (5 bases). The CDR3 loop spans 13 amino acids. Germline values: CDR1 SGHRS, CDR2 YFSETQ. V lost 4 bases and J 7 bases, leaving 14 bases between the germline ends. The CDR3 here is CASSPRDDGEAFF. In DNA, the CDR3 is TGCGCCAGCAGCCCTCGGGACGACGGTGAAGCTTTCTTT. The full variable domain, with the rest looked up from reference TRBV5-1 and TRBJ1-1, is KAGVTQTPRYLIKTRGQQVTLSCSPISGHRSVSWYQQTPGQGLQFLFEYFSETQRNKGNFPGRFSGRQFSNSRSEMNVSTLELGDSALYLCASSPRDDGEAFFGQGTRLTVV.

The rearrangement uses TRBV7-2 and TRBJ2-1; D might be TRBD2 (6 bases). Between the trimmed V and J ends, which lost 5 bases and 8 bases, there was a span of 16 bases. CDR3 length: 14 residues. The V gene's germline CDR1 is SGHTA and CDR2 FQGNSA. Written as DNA, the CDR3 is TGTGCCAGCAGCCCGGCGGGGCTGGGTGATGAGCAGTTCTTC. Residues: CASSPAGLGDEQFF.

The CDR3 bases are TGCAGTGCTAGAACCGGATCCAGCTACACCTTC. This gives the protein CSARTGSSYTF. The chain uses TRBV20-1 and TRBJ1-2; D unclear. V was cut by 2 bases and J by 9 bases, with 10 bases left in between. This CDR3 has 11 amino acids. From germline, CDR1 is DFQATT and CDR2 SNEGSKA (reference sequence).

The chain is built from TRBV5-1 and TRBJ2-7, with D hard to call. Germline CDR1 SGHRS, CDR2 YFSETQ. Deletions cut 4 bases from V and 3 bases from J, with 14 bases between. CDR3 size: 14 residues. The DNA of the CDR3 is TGCGCCAGCAGCGCCTTAGGCCAGATCTACGAGCAGTACTTC. Protein sequence: CASSALGQIYEQYF.

CDR3 amino acids: CASSLDGARQTEAFF. The CDR3 DNA follows: TGCGCCAGCAGCTTAGACGGGGCTAGACAAACTGAAGCTTTCTTT. This chain links TRBV5-1 with TRBJ1-1; perhaps TRBD1 as D (5 bases). Trimming pared 2 bases from V and 5 bases from J, leaving 16 bases between. The V gene's germline CDR1 is SGHRS and CDR2 YFSETQ. The CDR3 loop spans 15 amino acids.

The chain employs TRBV5-1 and TRBJ2-7; D perhaps matches TRBD1 (6 bases). The germline V gene encodes CDR1 SGHRS and CDR2 YFSETQ. The CDR3 consists of 14 residues. Deletions cut 0 bases from V and 6 bases from J, with 13 bases between. The CDR3: CASSLGQASGEQYF. The CDR3 nucleotides read TGCGCCAGCAGCTTGGGACAGGCTTCGGGCGAGCAGTACTTC. The entire variable domain, with the rest obtained from reference TRBV5-1 and TRBJ2-7, is as follows: KAGVTQTPRYLIKTRGQQVTLSCSPISGHRSVSWYQQTPGQGLQFLFEYFSETQRNKGNFPGRFSGRQFSNSRSEMNVSTLELGDSALYLCASSLGQASGEQYFGPGTRLTVT.

This chain uses TRBV5-1 with TRBJ2-5; D call uncertain. V was clipped by 0 bases and J by 5 bases, with 14 bases between them. This CDR3 is 15 amino acids long. Germline loops: CDR1 SGHRS, CDR2 YFSETQ. Here the CDR3 reads CASSLAPAPGETQYF. The CDR3 DNA reads as TGCGCCAGCAGCTTGGCCCCAGCCCCCGGGGAGACCCAGTACTTC.

A few counts support this clonotype. The rearrangement links TRBV20-1 to TRBJ1-5, with TRBD1 as a possible D gene (6 bases). The CDR3 runs to 15 residues. Per the germline V gene, CDR1 is DFQATT and CDR2 is SNEGSKA (reference sequence). The V end was cut by 3 bases, the J end by 3 bases, with 15 bases between. The CDR3, as DNA: TGCAGTGCTAGGTCCGCGGGGGCGGTCAATCAGCCCCAGCATTTT. Translating gives CSARSAGAVNQPQHF.

A few counts support this clonotype. This chain uses TRBV6-5 with TRBJ1-2; TRBD1 matches at 9 bases. CDR3 length: 15 residues. Germline assignment: CDR1 MNHEY and CDR2 SVGAGI. V was clipped by 4 bases and J by 2 bases; unmatched bases: 5. CDR3 bases: TGTGCCAGCAGTTTGGGACAGGGACTAAACTATGGCTACACCTTC. Translated: CASSLGQGLNYGYTF.

The CDR3, as DNA: TGCAGTGCTAGGCGGGTCACAGATACGCAGTATTTT. Amino acid sequence: CSARRVTDTQYF. This chain links TRBV20-1 with TRBJ2-3; maybe TRBD2 (5 bases). The CDR3 totals 12 residues. Germline V gene sequence: CDR1 DFQATT, CDR2 SNEGSKA (reference sequence). Trimming removed 3 bases from V and 2 bases from J, with 6 bases in between.

This clonotype was counted a few times. The V call is TRBV6-2 or TRBV6-3, the J call TRBJ2-1; D is unresolved. The CDR3 contains 15 residues. Looked up from germline, CDR1 is MNHEY and CDR2 is SVGEGT. The V end lost 7 bases, the J end lost 10 bases, and 23 bases lay between the germline ends. The CDR3 is CASTRKNLLMGEQFF. CDR3 DNA sequence: TGTGCCAGCACTCGGAAAAACCTCTTGATGGGGGAGCAGTTCTTC.

The rearrangement joins TRBV27 to TRBJ1-2, with TRBD1 matching over 7 bases. The CDR3 consists of 15 residues. From germline, CDR1 is MNHEY and CDR2 SMNVEV (reference sequence). J gave up 0 bases and V 4 bases, and 5 bases lay outside the gene matches. This CDR3 reads CASSSDRATNYGYTF. The CDR3 nucleotides are TGTGCCAGCAGTTCCGACAGGGCCACTAACTATGGCTACACCTTC.

This chain joins TRBV18 and TRBJ2-2, with 12 bases fitting TRBD2. This CDR3 comprises 18 residues. Germline-derived CDR1 and CDR2 are KGHSH and LQKENI. The junction had 11 bases not matched to a gene; V was cut back by 6 bases and J by 3 bases. For the CDR3, the DNA is TGTGCCAGCTCCCTCCTAGCGGGAGGGCCTCCGGACACCGGGGAGCTGTTTTTT. This codes for CASSLLAGGPPDTGELFF.

The rearrangement joins TRBV4-1 to TRBJ1-2; D ambiguous. The V gene's germline CDR1 is MGHRA and CDR2 YSYEKL. This CDR3 spans 16 amino acids. Trimming shortened V by 0 bases and J by 5 bases, and 16 bases separated the two germline ends. The chain's CDR3 is CASSQDQSARAYGYTF. CDR3 DNA: TGCGCCAGCAGCCAAGATCAGAGTGCGAGGGCGTATGGCTACACCTTC.

The table lists this clonotype with a count of one. This chain connects TRBV5-1 to TRBJ2-1; D is perhaps TRBD1 (6 bases). The V gene lost 4 bases and the J gene lost 4 bases, with 12 bases spanning the gap. The germline V gene has CDR1 SGHRS and CDR2 YFSETQ. The CDR3 is made up of 14 amino acids. The CDR3 DNA sequence: TGCGCCAGCAGCCGGCGGACAGCTTACAATGAGCAGTTCTTC. Its translation: CASSRRTAYNEQFF.

This clonotype is a singleton in its sample. This chain uses TRBV7-9 with TRBJ2-3, with 8 positions matching TRBD2. The CDR3 contains 14 residues. V trimming: 11 bases; J trimming: 2 bases; junction bases outside the gene matches: 9. Germline CDR1 SEHNR, CDR2 FQNEAQ (reference sequence). DNA of the CDR3: TGTGCCGGGGAAAGCGGGAGCTTCACAGATACGCAGTATTTT. It codes for CAGESGSFTDTQYF.

The CDR3 here is CASIPVVPGGITDTQYF. The CDR3 coding sequence is TGTGCCAGCATCCCCGTTGTTCCGGGAGGGATAACAGATACGCAGTATTTT. The chain is built from TRBV7-2 and TRBJ2-3; 8 positions agree with TRBD2. After removal of 7 bases from V and 3 bases from J, the junction contained 15 bases not matched to a gene. Germline loops: CDR1 SGHTA, CDR2 FQGNSA. There are 17 residues in the CDR3.

The V and J genes are TRBV20-1 and TRBJ1-6; no clear D gene. Germline-derived CDR1 and CDR2 are DFQATT and SNEGSKA (reference sequence). This CDR3 contains 15 residues. V was trimmed by 0 bases and J by 1 base, leaving 7 bases between them. The CDR3 sequence: CSARDAGSYNSPLHF. In DNA form, the CDR3 reads TGCAGTGCTAGAGATGCGGGGTCCTATAATTCACCCCTCCACTTT.

The table lists this clonotype with a count of one. This sequence joins TRBV29-1 and TRBJ2-1; 9 nucleotides align to TRBD1. From germline, CDR1 is SQVTM and CDR2 ANQGSEA. V dropped 5 bases and J dropped 7; count of bases not matched to a gene: 18. The CDR3 has 17 amino acids. For the CDR3, the DNA is TGCAGCGTTACAAAGCAATGGGACAGGGCGAGGGAAAATGAGCAGTTCTTC. Its protein is CSVTKQWDRARENEQFF.

V usage is TRBV27 and J usage is TRBJ2-1; D may correspond to TRBD1 or TRBD2 (5 bases each). V lost 4 bases, J lost 6 bases, and 22 bases lay in between. The CDR3 is 17 amino acids. Germline loops: CDR1 MNHEY, CDR2 SMNVEV (reference sequence). The CDR3 DNA reads TGTGCCAGCAGTTGGGAACGTGGGGGAGCAGGCGGCAATGAGCAGTTCTTC. This sequence encodes CASSWERGGAGGNEQFF.

The rearrangement uses TRBV14 and TRBJ2-1; possible D gene TRBD2, 6 bases. The CDR3 runs 17 residues. Germline V gene lookup returns CDR1 SGHDN and CDR2 FVKESK. Trimming took 0 bases from V and 0 from J, leaving 12 bases between them. The CDR3 nucleotides read TGTGCCAGCAGCCAAGAAGGGAGGCCAAGCTCCTACAATGAGCAGTTCTTC. This translates into CASSQEGRPSSYNEQFF.